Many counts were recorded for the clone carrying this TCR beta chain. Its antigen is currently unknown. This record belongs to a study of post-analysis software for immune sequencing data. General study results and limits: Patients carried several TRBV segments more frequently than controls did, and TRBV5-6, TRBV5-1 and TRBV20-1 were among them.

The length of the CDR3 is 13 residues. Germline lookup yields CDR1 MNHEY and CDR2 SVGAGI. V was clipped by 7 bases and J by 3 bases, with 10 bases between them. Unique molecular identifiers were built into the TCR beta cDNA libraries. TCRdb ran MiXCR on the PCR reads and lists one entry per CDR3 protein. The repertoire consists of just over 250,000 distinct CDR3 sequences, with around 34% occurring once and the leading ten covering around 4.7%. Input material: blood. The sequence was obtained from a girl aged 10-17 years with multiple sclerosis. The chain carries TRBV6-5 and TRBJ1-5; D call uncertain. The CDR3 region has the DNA TGTGCCAGCAATCCCGGGAACAATCAGCCCCAGCATTTT. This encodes CASNPGNNQPQHF.